Listed below are T cell receptor beta chains from one sample, sequenced in a study of regulatory T cells in long-lasting Graves disease. MiXCR was run by TCRdb on the multiplex PCR reads, yielding one entry per CDR3 protein. The profile shows approximately 490,000 distinct CDR3 sequences, 15% to 20% of them singletons. The data also belong to a second study, concerning T cells in Graves' hyperthyroidism and ophthalmopathy.

Sequencing was performed on peripheral blood mononuclear cells (PBMCs), taken at new diagnosis, from a patient treated with antithyroid drugs. These receptors all stem from a man in his forties with Graves disease. The CDR3 runs from the conserved cysteine through the conserved F or W. The order of the fields is V gene, D gene, J gene, clone size, CDR3 protein, CDR3 DNA. A D gene is named only where the DNA matches it firmly. Expanded clones get a size class; other rows say once, few or many, or leave the size out.

TRBV6-2/TRBV6-3	TRBD1	TRBJ1-4	NA	CAGRRTGWEKLFF	TGTGCTGGGCGTAGGACAGGGTGGGAAAAACTGTTTTTT
TRBV10-3	NA	TRBJ1-6	few	CAISEFSGDPLHF	TGTGCCATCAGTGAGTTTTCGGGGGACCCCCTCCACTTT
TRBV19	TRBD1	TRBJ2-4	NA	CASSAGTGMYIQYF	TGTGCCAGTAGTGCCGGGACAGGGATGTACATTCAGTACTTC
TRBV6-1	NA	TRBJ2-7	many	CASSPREYEQYF	TGTGCCAGCAGTCCCAGGGAGTACGAGCAGTACTTC
TRBV14	NA	TRBJ2-7	NA	CASSQVGATRSYEQYF	TGTGCCAGCAGCCAAGTTGGGGCAACACGCTCCTACGAGCAGTACTTC
TRBV12-3/TRBV12-4	NA	TRBJ2-3	many	CASSPQFPEADTQYF	TGTGCCAGCAGCCCCCAGTTCCCAGAGGCAGATACGCAGTATTTT
TRBV6-1	TRBD1	TRBJ2-1	many	CASSVTGGNEQFF	TGTGCCAGCAGTGTTACAGGGGGCAATGAGCAGTTCTTC
TRBV6-6	NA	TRBJ1-5	many	CASSYSWHNNQPQHF	TGTGCCAGCAGTTACTCGTGGCACAACAATCAGCCCCAGCATTTT
TRBV2	NA	TRBJ1-2	many	CASSGGRIYGYTF	TGTGCCAGCAGTGGGGGTAGGATTTATGGCTACACCTTC
TRBV7-9	NA	TRBJ2-3	many	CASSGRGRTDTQYF	TGTGCCAGCAGCGGACGAGGACGCACAGATACGCAGTATTTT
TRBV18	NA	TRBJ2-7	many	CASSPGAYEQYF	TGTGCCAGCAGCCCTGGGGCCTACGAGCAGTACTTC
TRBV28	NA	TRBJ2-1	NA	CATWGGATYNEQFF	TGTGCCACCTGGGGGGGGGCAACCTACAATGAGCAGTTCTTC
TRBV6-1	NA	TRBJ2-5	NA	CASSPDGATQYF	TGTGCCAGCAGTCCAGATGGAGCGACCCAGTACTTC
TRBV24-1	NA	TRBJ2-1	many	CATSDRGENNEQFF	TGTGCCACCAGTGACAGGGGGGAGAACAATGAGCAGTTCTTC
TRBV11-3	NA	TRBJ2-1	many	CASSLQRFSNEQFF	TGTGCCAGCAGCTTACAGCGCTTTAGCAATGAGCAGTTCTTC
TRBV20-1	TRBD2	TRBJ2-3	NA	CSATKIGGGRTDTQYF	TGCAGTGCTACCAAGATTGGGGGAGGGCGCACAGATACGCAGTATTTT
TRBV28	NA	TRBJ1-1	many	CASRTGARATEAFF	TGTGCCAGCAGAACAGGAGCTCGGGCGACTGAAGCTTTCTTT
TRBV28	NA	TRBJ1-6	NA	CASNSGASSALHF	TGTGCCAGCAATTCGGGGGCCTCTTCAGCCCTCCACTTT
TRBV11-2	TRBD2	TRBJ2-2	many	CASSLARGLAFGELFF	TGTGCCAGCAGCTTAGCGCGAGGACTAGCCTTCGGGGAGCTGTTTTTT
TRBV30	TRBD2	TRBJ2-1	many	CASTSGRGSEQFF	TGTGCATCGACTAGCGGGAGAGGCAGTGAGCAGTTCTTC
TRBV24-1	TRBD1	TRBJ2-1	many	CATSDPRTGQYNEQFF	TGTGCCACCAGTGATCCGAGGACAGGGCAATACAATGAGCAGTTCTTC
TRBV19	NA	TRBJ1-5	NA	CASRRKGQIDQPQHF	TGTGCCAGTAGGCGAAAAGGGCAGATCGATCAGCCCCAGCATTTT